This entry concerns a single TCR beta chain. This specimen belongs to a study of neurological immune-mediated disorders. Via MiXCR, TCRdb re-called the 5' RACE reads, giving one row per CDR3 protein. Of 55,000 to 75,000 distinct CDR3 sequences listed, roughly 5.6% are singletons. V was clipped by 2 bases and J by 4 bases, with 12 bases between them. The CDR3 is 14 amino acids. Germline V gene lookup returns CDR1 MNHEY and CDR2 SMNVEV (reference sequence). This TCR came from a woman in her twenties or thirties with multiple sclerosis. Sequencing input: PBMCs. The J gene is TRBJ2-7, the V gene TRBV27; no clear D gene. The CDR3, as DNA: TGTGCCAGCAGTTTACGCCACGGTCCTTACGAGCAGTACTTC. Protein sequence: CASSLRHGPYEQYF.